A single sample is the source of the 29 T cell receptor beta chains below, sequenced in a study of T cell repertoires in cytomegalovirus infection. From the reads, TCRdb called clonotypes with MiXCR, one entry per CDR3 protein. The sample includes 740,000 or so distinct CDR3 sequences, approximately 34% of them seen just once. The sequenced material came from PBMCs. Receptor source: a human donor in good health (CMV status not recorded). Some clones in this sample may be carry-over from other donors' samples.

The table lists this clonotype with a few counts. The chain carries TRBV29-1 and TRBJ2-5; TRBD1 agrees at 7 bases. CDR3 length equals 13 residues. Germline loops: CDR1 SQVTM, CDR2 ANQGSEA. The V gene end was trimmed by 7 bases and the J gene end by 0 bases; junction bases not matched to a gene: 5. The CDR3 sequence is CSARGLDQETQYF. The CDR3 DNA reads TGCAGCGCGAGGGGGCTGGACCAAGAGACCCAGTACTTC.

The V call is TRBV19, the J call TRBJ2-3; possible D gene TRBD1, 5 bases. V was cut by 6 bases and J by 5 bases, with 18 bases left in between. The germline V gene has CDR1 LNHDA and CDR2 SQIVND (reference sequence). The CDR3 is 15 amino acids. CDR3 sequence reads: CASSLHSGLRDTQYF. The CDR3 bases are TGTGCCAGTAGCCTACACTCAGGGTTACGAGATACGCAGTATTTT. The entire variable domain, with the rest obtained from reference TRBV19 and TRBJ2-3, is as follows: DGGITQSPKYLFRKEGQNVTLSCEQNLNHDAMYWYRQDPGQGLRLIYYSQIVNDFQKGDIAEGYSVSREKKESFPLTVTSAQKNPTAFYLCASSLHSGLRDTQYFGPGTRLTVL.

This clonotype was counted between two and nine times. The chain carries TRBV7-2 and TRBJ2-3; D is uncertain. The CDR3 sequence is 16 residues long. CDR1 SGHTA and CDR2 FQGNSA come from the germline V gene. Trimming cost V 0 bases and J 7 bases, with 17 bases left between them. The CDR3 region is CASSLAQMARSHTQYF. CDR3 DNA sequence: TGTGCCAGCAGCTTAGCGCAGATGGCCAGGAGCCATACGCAGTATTTT.

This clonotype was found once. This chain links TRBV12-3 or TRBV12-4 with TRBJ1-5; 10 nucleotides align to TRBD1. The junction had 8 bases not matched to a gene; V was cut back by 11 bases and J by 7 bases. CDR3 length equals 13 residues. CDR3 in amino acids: CAVGQGFRQPQHF. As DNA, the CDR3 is TGTGCCGTGGGACAGGGGTTCCGACAGCCCCAGCATTTT.

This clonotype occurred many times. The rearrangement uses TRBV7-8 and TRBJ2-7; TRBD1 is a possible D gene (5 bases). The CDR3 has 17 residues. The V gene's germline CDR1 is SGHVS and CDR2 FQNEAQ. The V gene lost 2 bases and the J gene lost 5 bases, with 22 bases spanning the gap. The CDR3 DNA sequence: TGTGCCAGCAGCTTAACTATAGGGTACAGGAGTGGAAACGAGCAGTACTTC. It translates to CASSLTIGYRSGNEQYF.

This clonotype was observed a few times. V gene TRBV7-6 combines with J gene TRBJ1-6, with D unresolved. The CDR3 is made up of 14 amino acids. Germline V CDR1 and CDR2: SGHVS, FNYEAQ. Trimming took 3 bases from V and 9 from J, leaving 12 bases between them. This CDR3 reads CASSLKGSVSPLHF. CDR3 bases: TGTGCCAGCAGCTTGAAAGGGTCCGTTTCACCCCTCCACTTT.

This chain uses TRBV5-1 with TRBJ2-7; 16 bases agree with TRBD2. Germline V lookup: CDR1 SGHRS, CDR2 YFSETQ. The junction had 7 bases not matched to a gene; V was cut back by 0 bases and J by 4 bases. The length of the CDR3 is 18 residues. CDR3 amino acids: CASSLEGGLAGGTYEQYF. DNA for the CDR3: TGCGCCAGCAGCTTGGAAGGGGGACTAGCGGGAGGGACTTACGAGCAGTACTTC.

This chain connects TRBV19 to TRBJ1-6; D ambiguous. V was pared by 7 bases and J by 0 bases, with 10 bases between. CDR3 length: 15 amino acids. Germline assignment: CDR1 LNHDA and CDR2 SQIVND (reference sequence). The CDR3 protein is CASNPAGSYNSPLHF. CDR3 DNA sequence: TGTGCCAGTAACCCTGCGGGCTCCTATAATTCACCCCTCCACTTT.

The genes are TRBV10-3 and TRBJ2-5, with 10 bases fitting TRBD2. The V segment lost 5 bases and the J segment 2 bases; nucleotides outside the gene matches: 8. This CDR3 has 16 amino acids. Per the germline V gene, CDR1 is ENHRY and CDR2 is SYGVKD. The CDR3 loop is CAISTLAGAPQETQYF. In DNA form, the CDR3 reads TGTGCCATCAGTACGCTAGCGGGGGCACCTCAAGAGACCCAGTACTTC.

CDR3 DNA: TGTGCCAGCAGTGCCCTTCGGGGTGTCACAGATACGCAGTATTTT. This codes for CASSALRGVTDTQYF. The chain is built from TRBV6-1 and TRBJ2-3, with a tentative D call TRBD2 (5 bases). CDR3 length: 15 residues. V lost 4 bases and J 2 bases, leaving 13 bases between the germline ends. In germline, CDR1 is MNHNS, CDR2 SASEGT.

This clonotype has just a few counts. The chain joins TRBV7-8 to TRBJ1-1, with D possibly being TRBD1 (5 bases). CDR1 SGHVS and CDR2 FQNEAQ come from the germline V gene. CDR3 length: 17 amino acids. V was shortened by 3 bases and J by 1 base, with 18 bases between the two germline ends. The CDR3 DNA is TGTGCCAGCAGCTTTAATATCCCTAGAGGGGCGAACACTGAAGCTTTCTTT. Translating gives CASSFNIPRGANTEAFF.

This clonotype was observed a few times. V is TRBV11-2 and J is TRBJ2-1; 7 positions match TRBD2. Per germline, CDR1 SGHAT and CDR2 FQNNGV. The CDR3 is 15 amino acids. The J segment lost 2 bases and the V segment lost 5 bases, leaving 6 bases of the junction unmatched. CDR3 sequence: CASSLEAGTYNEQFF. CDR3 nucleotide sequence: TGTGCCAGCAGCCTTGAAGCGGGAACCTACAATGAGCAGTTCTTC.

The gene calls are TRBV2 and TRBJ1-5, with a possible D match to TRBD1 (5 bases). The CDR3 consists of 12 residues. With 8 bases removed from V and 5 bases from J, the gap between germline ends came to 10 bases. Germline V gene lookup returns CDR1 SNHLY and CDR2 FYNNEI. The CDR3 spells CASHLGDQPQHF. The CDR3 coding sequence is TGTGCCAGCCATTTAGGGGATCAGCCCCAGCATTTT. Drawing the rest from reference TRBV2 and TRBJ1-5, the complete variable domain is EPEVTQTPSHQVTQMGQEVILRCVPISNHLYFYWYRQILGQKVEFLVSFYNNEISEKSEIFDDQFSVERPDGSNFTLKIRSTKLEDSAMYFCASHLGDQPQHFGDGTRLSIL.

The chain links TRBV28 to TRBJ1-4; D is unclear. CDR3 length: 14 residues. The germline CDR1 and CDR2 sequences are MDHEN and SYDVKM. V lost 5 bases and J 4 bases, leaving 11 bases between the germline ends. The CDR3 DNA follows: TGTGCCAGCAGTCCCACGCGGGTTAATGAAAAACTGTTTTTT. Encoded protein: CASSPTRVNEKLFF.

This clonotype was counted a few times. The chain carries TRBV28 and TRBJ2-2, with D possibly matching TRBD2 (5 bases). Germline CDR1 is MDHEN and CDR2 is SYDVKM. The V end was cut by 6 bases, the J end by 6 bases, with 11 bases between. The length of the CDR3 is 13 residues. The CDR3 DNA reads TGTGCCAGCAGCCCCCCACTAGCCGGGGAGCTGTTTTTT. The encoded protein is CASSPPLAGELFF.

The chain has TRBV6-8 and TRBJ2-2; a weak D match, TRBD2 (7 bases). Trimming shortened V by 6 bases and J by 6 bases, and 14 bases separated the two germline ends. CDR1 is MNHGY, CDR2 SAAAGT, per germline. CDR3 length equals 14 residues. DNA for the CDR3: TGTGCCAGCAGGGGGGGGCCGTATTCCGGGGAGCTGTTTTTT. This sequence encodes CASRGGPYSGELFF.

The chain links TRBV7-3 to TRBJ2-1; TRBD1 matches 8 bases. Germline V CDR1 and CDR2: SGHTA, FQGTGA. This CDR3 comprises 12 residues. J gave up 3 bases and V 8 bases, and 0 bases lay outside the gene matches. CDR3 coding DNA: TGTGCCAGCGGGACAGGCTACAATGAGCAGTTCTTC. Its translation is CASGTGYNEQFF.

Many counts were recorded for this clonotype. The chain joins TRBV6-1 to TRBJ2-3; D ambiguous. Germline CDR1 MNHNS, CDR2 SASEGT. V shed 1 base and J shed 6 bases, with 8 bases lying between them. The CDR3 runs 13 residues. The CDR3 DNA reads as TGTGCCAGCAGTGAAGAAATTTGGGATACGCAGTATTTT. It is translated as CASSEEIWDTQYF.

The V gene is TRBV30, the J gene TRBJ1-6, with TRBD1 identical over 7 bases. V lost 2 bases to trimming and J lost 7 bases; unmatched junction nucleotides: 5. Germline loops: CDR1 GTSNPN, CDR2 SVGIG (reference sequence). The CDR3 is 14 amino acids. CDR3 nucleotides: TGTGCCTGGAGTCGGGACAGTCAAAATTCACCCCTCCACTTT. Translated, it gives CAWSRDSQNSPLHF.

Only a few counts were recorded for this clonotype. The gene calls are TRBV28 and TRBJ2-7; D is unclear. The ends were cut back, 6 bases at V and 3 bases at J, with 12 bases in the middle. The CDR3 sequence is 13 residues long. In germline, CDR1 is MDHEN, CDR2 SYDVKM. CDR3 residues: CASSPPAFYEQYF. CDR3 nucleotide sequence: TGTGCCAGCAGCCCCCCTGCTTTCTACGAGCAGTACTTC.

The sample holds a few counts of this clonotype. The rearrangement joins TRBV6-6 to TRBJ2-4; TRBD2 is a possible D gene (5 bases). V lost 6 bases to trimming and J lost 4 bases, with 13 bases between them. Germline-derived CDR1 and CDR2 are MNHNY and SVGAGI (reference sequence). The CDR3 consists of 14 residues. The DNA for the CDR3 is TGTGCCAGCAGGGCCTCGACGGGAAAAAACATTCAGTACTTC. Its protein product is CASRASTGKNIQYF.

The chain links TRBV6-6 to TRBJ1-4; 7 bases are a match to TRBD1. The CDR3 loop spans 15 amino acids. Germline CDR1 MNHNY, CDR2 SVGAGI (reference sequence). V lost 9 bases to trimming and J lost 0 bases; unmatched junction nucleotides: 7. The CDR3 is CASRRGPATNEKLFF. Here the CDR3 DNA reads TGTGCCAGTAGGAGGGGGCCAGCAACTAATGAAAAACTGTTTTTT.

The DNA for the CDR3 is TGTGCCAGCAGTACCCGACTAGCGGGAGTGAGAACAGATACGCAGTATTTT. Translated, it gives CASSTRLAGVRTDTQYF. The chain combines TRBV28 with TRBJ2-3; TRBD2 agrees at 12 bases. Germline assignment: CDR1 MDHEN and CDR2 SYDVKM. This CDR3 contains 17 residues. Trimming removed 5 bases from V and 3 bases from J; junction bases left unmatched: 9.

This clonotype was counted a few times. The CDR3 sequence: CAIKGTSGNEQFF. The CDR3 DNA reads as TGTGCCATCAAGGGGACTAGCGGCAATGAGCAGTTCTTC. V and J are TRBV10-3 and TRBJ2-1; 11 nucleotides agree with TRBD2. The CDR3 has 13 amino acids. V gave up 7 bases and J gave up 6 bases; unmatched junction bases: 2. The germline CDR1 and CDR2 sequences are ENHRY and SYGVKD.

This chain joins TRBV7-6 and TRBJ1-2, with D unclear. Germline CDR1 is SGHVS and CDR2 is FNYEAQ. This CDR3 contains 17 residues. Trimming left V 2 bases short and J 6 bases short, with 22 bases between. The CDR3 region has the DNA TGTGCCAGCAGCTTAACTGTTCCGTGGAAAACAGATGATGGCTACACCTTC. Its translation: CASSLTVPWKTDDGYTF. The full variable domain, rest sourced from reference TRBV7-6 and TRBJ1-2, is GAGVSQSPRYKVTKRGQDVALRCDPISGHVSLYWYRQALGQGPEFLTYFNYEAQQDKSGLPNDRFSAERPEGSISTLTIQRTEQRDSAMYRCASSLTVPWKTDDGYTFGSGTRLTVV.

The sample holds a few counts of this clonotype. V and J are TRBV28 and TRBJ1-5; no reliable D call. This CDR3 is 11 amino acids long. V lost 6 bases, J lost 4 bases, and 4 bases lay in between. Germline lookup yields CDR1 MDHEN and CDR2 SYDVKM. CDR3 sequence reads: CASSTNQPQHF. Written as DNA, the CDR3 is TGTGCCAGCAGCACAAATCAGCCCCAGCATTTT.

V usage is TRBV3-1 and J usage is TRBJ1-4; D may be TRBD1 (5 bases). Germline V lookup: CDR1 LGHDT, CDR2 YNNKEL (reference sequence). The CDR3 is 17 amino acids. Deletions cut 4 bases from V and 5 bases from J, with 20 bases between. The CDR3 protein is CASSRYEGDGQNEKLFF. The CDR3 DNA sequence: TGTGCCAGCAGCCGATACGAAGGGGACGGACAAAATGAAAAACTGTTTTTT.

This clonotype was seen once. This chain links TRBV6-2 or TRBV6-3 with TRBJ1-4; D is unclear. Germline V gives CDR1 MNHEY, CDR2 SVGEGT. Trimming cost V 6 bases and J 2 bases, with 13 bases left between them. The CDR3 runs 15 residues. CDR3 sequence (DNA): TGTGCCAGCAGACTACTCCTGGTGACTAATGAAAAACTGTTTTTT. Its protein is CASRLLLVTNEKLFF.

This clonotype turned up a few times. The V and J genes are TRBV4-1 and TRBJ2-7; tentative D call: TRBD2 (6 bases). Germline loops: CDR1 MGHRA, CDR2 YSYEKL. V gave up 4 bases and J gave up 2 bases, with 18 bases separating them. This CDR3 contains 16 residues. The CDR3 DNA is TGCGCCAGCAGCCGATTCACGGGACTCGGAGCCTACGAGCAGTACTTC. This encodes CASSRFTGLGAYEQYF.